The sequence of this TCR beta chain was determined in a study of PD-1 blockade in classical Hodgkin lymphoma. In regard to this clone: The antigen is not known.

Looked up from germline, CDR1 is LNHDA and CDR2 is SQIVND (reference sequence). This CDR3 has 13 residues. V gave up 5 bases and J gave up 4 bases; unmatched junction bases: 1. As to time point: cycle 4 day 1 (C4D1), after more than five weeks of nivolumab. Every patient had relapsed following autologous stem cell transplantation, and cohorts differed in brentuximab vedotin exposure. Study findings and constraints: CD4+ TCR diversity rose significantly by C4D1, and CD8+ TCR diversity did not.

Measured with immunoSEQ multiplex PCR; TCRdb has only the in-frame clones, and not every one. The table has 20,000 to 25,000 clones, approximately 77% seen once; the top ten hold about a fifth. The J gene is TRBJ2-5, the V gene TRBV19; 10 bases fit TRBD2. The clonotype was recovered from a human donor with classical Hodgkin lymphoma. Sequencing was performed on peripheral blood mononuclear cells (PBMCs), taken before the fourth cycle of nivolumab. The CDR3 DNA sequence: TGTGCCAGTAGTCCTAGCGGGAGAGAGACCCAGTACTTC. Translating it yields CASSPSGRETQYF.